The next 9 T cell receptor beta chains were all read from a single sample in a study of PD-L1 blockade in urothelial cancer. Profiled with immunoSEQ multiplex PCR; TCRdb holds only in-frame clones, not every one. The sample carries 38,000 or so clones, about four fifths recorded once. The material was PBMCs, obtained around atezolizumab (anti-PD-L1) treatment. Source of these receptors: a man aged 55-75 years with urothelial cancer.

J is TRBJ2-7 and V is TRBV28; TRBD1 matches at 8 bases. Germline CDR1 MDHEN, CDR2 SYDVKM. The CDR3 is made up of 15 amino acids. V was pared by 7 bases and J by 4 bases, with 12 bases of the junction left unmatched. DNA for the CDR3: TGTGCCAGCACTCTTCCTTATGGACAGGGATACGAGCAGTACTTC. Translated: CASTLPYGQGYEQYF. The variable domain in full, completed from reference TRBV28 and TRBJ2-7, reads DVKVTQSSRYLVKRTGEKVFLECVQDMDHENMFWYRQDPGLGLRLIYFSYDVKMKEKGDIPEGYSVSREKKERFSLILESASTNQTSMYLCASTLPYGQGYEQYFGPGTRLTVT.

The gene calls are TRBV4-2 and TRBJ2-3; 9 bases match TRBD2. The germline V gene has CDR1 LGHNA and CDR2 YNFKEQ. The CDR3 sequence is 15 residues long. The trim removed 4 bases at V and 2 bases at J, leaving 4 bases unmatched. CDR3 residues: CASSRPSGNTDTQYF. Written as DNA, the CDR3 is TGTGCCAGCAGCCGGCCTAGCGGGAACACAGATACGCAGTATTTT.

V is TRBV15 and J is TRBJ2-7; 9 bases are shared with TRBD2. CDR1 is LNHNV, CDR2 YYDKDF, per germline (reference sequence). CDR3 size: 15 residues. V shed 0 bases and J 3 bases; nucleotides not matched to a gene: 3. The CDR3 is CATSRDGSGSYEQYF. CDR3 DNA: TGTGCCACCAGCAGAGATGGTAGCGGGAGCTACGAGCAGTACTTC.

CDR3 coding DNA: TGTGCCAGCAGCCTAGGGACTAAAGAGACCCAGTACTTC. Translated, it gives CASSLGTKETQYF. The chain recombines TRBV11-2 with TRBJ2-5, with 7 bases identical to TRBD2. With 5 bases clipped from V and 3 bases from J, the junction kept 3 bases outside the gene matches. Germline V gene sequence: CDR1 SGHAT, CDR2 FQNNGV. The length of the CDR3 is 13 residues.

This chain links TRBV2 with TRBJ1-3; TRBD1 matches 7 bases. Germline CDR1 and CDR2: SNHLY and FYNNEI. This CDR3 is 16 amino acids long. Losses at the gene ends were 1 base for V and 8 bases for J; bases not matched to a gene: 11. In DNA, the CDR3 is TGTGCCAGCAGTGAAGAGACAGGGATATTGTTGGACACCATATATTTT. Protein sequence: CASSEETGILLDTIYF.

The chain employs TRBV10-3 and TRBJ2-2; TRBD2 agrees at 15 bases. Germline trimming cut 5 bases from V and 4 bases from J; bases unmatched to any gene: 5. CDR3 size: 17 residues. From germline, CDR1 is ENHRY and CDR2 SYGVKD. The CDR3 DNA reads TGTGCCATCAGTTCGGGACTAGCGGGGGGTATCACCGGGGAGCTGTTTTTT. Its translation is CAISSGLAGGITGELFF.

J is TRBJ2-2 and V is TRBV18, with a weak D call TRBD2 (5 bases). This CDR3 has 13 residues. V was shortened by 1 base and J by 5 bases, with 5 bases between the two germline ends. Germline V gives CDR1 KGHSH, CDR2 LQKENI. CDR3 DNA: TGTGCCAGCTCACCACGGGAGACCGGGGAGCTGTTTTTT. This translates into CASSPRETGELFF.

This chain joins TRBV7-9 and TRBJ2-7; unclear D gene. CDR1 is SEHNR and CDR2 is FQNEAQ in the germline V gene (reference sequence). The CDR3 extends over 13 amino acids. V lost 0 bases and J 6 bases, leaving 9 bases between the germline ends. CDR3 in amino acids: CASSLASVGEQYF. The CDR3 coding sequence is TGTGCCAGCAGCTTAGCGTCCGTCGGCGAGCAGTACTTC.

The count of this clone is one. V gene TRBV6-5 combines with J gene TRBJ2-2; D is possibly TRBD1 (5 bases). V lost 6 bases and J lost 7, with 18 bases in between. CDR3 length equals 15 residues. Germline CDR1 and CDR2: MNHEY and SVGAGI. CDR3 loop: CASRPKDTSNGELFF. DNA of the CDR3: TGTGCCAGCAGACCGAAGGACACCTCGAACGGGGAGCTGTTTTTT.